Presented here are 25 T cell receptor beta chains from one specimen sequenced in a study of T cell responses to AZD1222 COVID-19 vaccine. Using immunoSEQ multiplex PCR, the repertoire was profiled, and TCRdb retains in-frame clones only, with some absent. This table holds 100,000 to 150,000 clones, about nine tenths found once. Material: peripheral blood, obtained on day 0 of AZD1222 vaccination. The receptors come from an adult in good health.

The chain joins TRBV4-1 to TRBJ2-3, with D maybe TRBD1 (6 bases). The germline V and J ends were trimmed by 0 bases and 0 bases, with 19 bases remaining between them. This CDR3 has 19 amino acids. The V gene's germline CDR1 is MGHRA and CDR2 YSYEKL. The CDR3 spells CASSQDGPSPGASTDTQYF. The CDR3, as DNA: TGCGCCAGCAGCCAAGATGGCCCCTCCCCAGGGGCTAGCACAGATACGCAGTATTTT.

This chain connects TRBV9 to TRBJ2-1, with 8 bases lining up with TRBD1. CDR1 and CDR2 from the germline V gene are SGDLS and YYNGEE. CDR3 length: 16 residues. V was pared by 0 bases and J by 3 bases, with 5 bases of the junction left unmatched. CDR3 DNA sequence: TGTGCCAGCAGCGTAGAGCCCGGACAGGGCTACAATGAGCAGTTCTTC. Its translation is CASSVEPGQGYNEQFF.

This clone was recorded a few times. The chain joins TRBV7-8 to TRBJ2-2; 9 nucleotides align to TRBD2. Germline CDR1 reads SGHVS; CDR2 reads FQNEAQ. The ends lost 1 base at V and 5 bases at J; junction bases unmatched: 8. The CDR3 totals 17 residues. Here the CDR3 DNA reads TGTGCCAGCAGCTTAGGGCTAGCGGGGAGACGGACCGGGGAGCTGTTTTTT. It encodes CASSLGLAGRRTGELFF. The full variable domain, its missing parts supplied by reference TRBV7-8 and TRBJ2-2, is GAGVSQSPRYKVAKRGQDVALRCDPISGHVSLFWYQQALGQGPEFLTYFQNEAQLDKSGLPSDRFFAERPEGSVSTLKIQRTQQEDSAVYLCASSLGLAGRRTGELFFGEGSRLTVL.

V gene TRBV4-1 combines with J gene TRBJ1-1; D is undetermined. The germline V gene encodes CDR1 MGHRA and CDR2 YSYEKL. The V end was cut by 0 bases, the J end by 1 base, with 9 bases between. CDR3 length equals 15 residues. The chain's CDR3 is CASSQDPGQNTEAFF. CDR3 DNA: TGCGCCAGCAGCCAAGATCCGGGCCAGAACACTGAAGCTTTCTTT.

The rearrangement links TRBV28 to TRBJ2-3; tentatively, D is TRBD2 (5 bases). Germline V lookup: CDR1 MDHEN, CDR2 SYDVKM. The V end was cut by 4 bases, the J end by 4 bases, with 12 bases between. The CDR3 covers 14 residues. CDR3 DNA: TGTGCCAGCAGTTCTATCGGACTGGCAGATACGCAGTATTTT. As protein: CASSSIGLADTQYF. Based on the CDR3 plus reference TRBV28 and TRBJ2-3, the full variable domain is DVKVTQSSRYLVKRTGEKVFLECVQDMDHENMFWYRQDPGLGLRLIYFSYDVKMKEKGDIPEGYSVSREKKERFSLILESASTNQTSMYLCASSSIGLADTQYFGPGTRLTVL.

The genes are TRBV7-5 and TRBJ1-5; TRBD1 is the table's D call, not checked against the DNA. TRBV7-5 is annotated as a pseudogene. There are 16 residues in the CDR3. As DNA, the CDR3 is TGTGCCAGAAGCCCCTCCGGGACAGCAAGCAATCAGCCCCAGCATTTT. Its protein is CARSPSGTASNQPQHF.

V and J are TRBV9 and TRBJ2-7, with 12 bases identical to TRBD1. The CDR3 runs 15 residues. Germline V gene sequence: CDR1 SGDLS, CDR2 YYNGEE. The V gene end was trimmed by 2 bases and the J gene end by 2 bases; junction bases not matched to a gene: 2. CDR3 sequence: CASSVGQGAAYEQYF. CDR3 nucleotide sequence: TGTGCCAGCAGCGTGGGACAGGGGGCGGCCTACGAGCAGTACTTC.

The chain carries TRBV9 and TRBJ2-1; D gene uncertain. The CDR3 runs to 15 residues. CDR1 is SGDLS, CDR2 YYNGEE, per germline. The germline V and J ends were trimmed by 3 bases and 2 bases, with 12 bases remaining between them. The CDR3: CASSGTPAAYNEQFF. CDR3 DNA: TGTGCCAGCAGCGGAACACCCGCAGCCTACAATGAGCAGTTCTTC. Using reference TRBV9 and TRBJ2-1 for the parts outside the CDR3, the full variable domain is DSGVTQTPKHLITATGQRVTLRCSPRSGDLSVYWYQQSLDQGLQFLIQYYNGEERAKGNILERFSAQQFPDLHSELNLSSLELGDSALYFCASSGTPAAYNEQFFGPGTRLTVL.

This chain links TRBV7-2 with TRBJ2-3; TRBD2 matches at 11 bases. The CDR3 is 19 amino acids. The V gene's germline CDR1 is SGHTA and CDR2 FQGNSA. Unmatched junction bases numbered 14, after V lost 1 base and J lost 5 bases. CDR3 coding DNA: TGTGCCAGCAGCTTAGTCCTAGCGGGAGGCCCCACGGAAAGAGATACGCAGTATTTT. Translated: CASSLVLAGGPTERDTQYF.

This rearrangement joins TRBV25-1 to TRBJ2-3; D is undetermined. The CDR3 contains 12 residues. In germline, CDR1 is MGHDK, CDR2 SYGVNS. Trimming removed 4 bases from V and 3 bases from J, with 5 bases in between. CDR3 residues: CASSASTDTQYF. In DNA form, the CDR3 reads TGTGCCAGCAGTGCCAGTACAGATACGCAGTATTTT.

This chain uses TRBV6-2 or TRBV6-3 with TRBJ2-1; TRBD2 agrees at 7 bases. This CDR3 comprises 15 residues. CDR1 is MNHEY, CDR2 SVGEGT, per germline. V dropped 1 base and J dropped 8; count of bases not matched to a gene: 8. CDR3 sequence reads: CASSYLGGGTYEQFF. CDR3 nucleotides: TGTGCCAGCAGTTACTTGGGGGGGGGAACCTATGAGCAGTTCTTC.

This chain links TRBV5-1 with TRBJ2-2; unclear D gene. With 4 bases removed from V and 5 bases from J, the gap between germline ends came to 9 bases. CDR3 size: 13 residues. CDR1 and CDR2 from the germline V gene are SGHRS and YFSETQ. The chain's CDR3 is CASSVKVTGELFF. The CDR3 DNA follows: TGCGCCAGCAGCGTCAAGGTTACCGGGGAGCTGTTTTTT.

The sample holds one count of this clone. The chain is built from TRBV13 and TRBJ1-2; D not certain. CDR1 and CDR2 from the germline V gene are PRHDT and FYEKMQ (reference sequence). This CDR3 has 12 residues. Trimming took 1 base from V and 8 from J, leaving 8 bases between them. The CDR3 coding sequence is TGTGCCAGCAGCTTAGTAAGGGAGGGCTACACCTTC. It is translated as CASSLVREGYTF.

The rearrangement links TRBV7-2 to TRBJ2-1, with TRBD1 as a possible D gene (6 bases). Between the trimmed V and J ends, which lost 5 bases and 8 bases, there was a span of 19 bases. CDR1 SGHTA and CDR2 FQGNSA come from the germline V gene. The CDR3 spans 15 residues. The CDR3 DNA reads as TGTGCCAGCAGCCCCAGGGGAGCGACGAAAGATGAGCAGTTCTTC. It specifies CASSPRGATKDEQFF.

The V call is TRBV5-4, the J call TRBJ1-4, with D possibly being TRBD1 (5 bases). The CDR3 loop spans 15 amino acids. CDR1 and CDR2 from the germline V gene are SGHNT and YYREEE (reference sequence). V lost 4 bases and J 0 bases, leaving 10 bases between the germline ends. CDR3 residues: CASSDSSATNEKLFF. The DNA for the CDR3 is TGTGCCAGCAGCGACAGTTCTGCAACTAATGAAAAACTGTTTTTT. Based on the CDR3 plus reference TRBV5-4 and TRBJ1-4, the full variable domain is ETGVTQSPTHLIKTRGQQVTLRCSSQSGHNTVSWYQQALGQGPQFIFQYYREEENGRGNFPPRFSGLQFPNYSSELNVNALELDDSALYLCASSDSSATNEKLFFGSGTQLSVL.

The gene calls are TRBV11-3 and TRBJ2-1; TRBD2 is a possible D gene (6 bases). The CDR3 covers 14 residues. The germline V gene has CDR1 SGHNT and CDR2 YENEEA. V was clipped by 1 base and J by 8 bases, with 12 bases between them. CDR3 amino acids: CASSLGAGGHEQFF. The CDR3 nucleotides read TGTGCCAGCAGCTTAGGAGCCGGGGGACATGAGCAGTTCTTC.

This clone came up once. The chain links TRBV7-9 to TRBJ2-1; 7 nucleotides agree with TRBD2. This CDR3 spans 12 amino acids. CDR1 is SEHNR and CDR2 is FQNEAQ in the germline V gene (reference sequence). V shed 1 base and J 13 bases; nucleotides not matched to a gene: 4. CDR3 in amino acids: CASSLVGEGQFF. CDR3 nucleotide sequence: TGTGCCAGCAGCTTAGTGGGGGAGGGTCAGTTCTTC.

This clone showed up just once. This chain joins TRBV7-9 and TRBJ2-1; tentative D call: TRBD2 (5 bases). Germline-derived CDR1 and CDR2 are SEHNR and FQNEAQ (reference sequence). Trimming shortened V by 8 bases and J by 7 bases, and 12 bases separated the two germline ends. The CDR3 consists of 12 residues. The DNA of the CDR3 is TGTGCCAGCGGTGGACTGGAAAATGAGCAGTTCTTC. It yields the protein CASGGLENEQFF.

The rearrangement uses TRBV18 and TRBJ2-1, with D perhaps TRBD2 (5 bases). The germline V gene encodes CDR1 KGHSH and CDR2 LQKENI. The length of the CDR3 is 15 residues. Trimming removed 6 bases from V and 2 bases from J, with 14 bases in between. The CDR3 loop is CASSPQRATYNEQFF. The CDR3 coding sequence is TGTGCCAGCTCCCCCCAGAGGGCGACCTACAATGAGCAGTTCTTC. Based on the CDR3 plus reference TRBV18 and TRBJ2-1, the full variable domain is NAGVMQNPRHLVRRRGQEARLRCSPMKGHSHVYWYRQLPEEGLKFMVYLQKENIIDESGMPKERFSAEFPKEGPSILRIQQVVRGDSAAYFCASSPQRATYNEQFFGPGTRLTVL.

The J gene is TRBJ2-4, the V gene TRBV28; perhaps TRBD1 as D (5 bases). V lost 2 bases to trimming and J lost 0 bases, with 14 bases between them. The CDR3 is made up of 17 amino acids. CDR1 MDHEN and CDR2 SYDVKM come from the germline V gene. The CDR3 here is CASSLRRQKLAKNIQYF. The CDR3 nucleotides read TGTGCCAGCAGTTTACGGCGACAGAAACTAGCCAAAAACATTCAGTACTTC.

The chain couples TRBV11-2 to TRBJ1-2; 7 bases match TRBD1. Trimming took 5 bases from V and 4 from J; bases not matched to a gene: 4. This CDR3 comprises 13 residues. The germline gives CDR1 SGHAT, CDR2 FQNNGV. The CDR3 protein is CASSPDRVYGYTF. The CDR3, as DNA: TGTGCCAGCAGCCCAGACAGGGTCTATGGCTACACCTTC.

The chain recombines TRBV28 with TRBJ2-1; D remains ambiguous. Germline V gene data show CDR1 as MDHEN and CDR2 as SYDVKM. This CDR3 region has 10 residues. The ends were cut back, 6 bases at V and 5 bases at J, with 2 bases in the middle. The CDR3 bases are TGTGCCAGCAGCGACAATGAGCAGTTCTTC. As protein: CASSDNEQFF.

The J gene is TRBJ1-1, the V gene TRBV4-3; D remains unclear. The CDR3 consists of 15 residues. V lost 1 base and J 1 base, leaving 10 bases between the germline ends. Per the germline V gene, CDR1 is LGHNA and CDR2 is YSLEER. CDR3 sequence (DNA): TGCGCCAGCAGCCAAGCCAGACAACCGAACACTGAAGCTTTCTTT. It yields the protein CASSQARQPNTEAFF.

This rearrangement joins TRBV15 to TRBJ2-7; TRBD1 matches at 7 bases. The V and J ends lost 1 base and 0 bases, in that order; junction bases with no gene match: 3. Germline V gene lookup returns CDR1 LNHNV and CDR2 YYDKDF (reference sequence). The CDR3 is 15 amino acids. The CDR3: CATSRGWDSSYEQYF. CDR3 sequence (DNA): TGTGCCACCAGCAGAGGATGGGACAGCTCCTACGAGCAGTACTTC.

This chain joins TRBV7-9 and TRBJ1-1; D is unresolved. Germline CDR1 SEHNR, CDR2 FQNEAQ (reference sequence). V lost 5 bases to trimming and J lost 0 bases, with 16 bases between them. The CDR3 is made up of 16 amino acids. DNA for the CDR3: TGTGCCAGCAGCCACCCGGGCCAACCTCTGAACACTGAAGCTTTCTTT. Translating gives CASSHPGQPLNTEAFF.